The 23 T cell receptor beta chains given below trace back to one sample, sequenced in a study of brain T cells in children with intractable seizures. Produced via immunoSEQ multiplex PCR; TCRdb's table is partial and in-frame only. Of just under 65,000 clones listed, 95% to 97% are singletons. Sequenced material: peripheral blood, taken at surgery. Every receptor here comes from a boy in the first two years of life with focal cortical dysplasia and intractable seizures.

The genes are TRBV10-3 and TRBJ2-5; 13 bases match TRBD2. Trimming took 3 bases from V and 0 from J; bases not matched to a gene: 13. Germline loops: CDR1 ENHRY, CDR2 SYGVKD. The CDR3 has 20 amino acids. The CDR3 reads CAISEGGLAGHFGNQETQYF. The CDR3 DNA sequence: TGTGCCATCAGTGAAGGGGGACTAGCGGGACATTTTGGTAACCAAGAGACCCAGTACTTC.

In regard to this clone: The same CDR3 is also encoded by other DNA sequences in this sample. The chain's CDR3 is CASSSRGRETQYF. The CDR3, as DNA: TGTGCCAGCAGTTCAAGAGGGCGGGAGACCCAGTACTTC. The chain uses TRBV27 and TRBJ2-5; D might be TRBD2 (5 bases). The CDR3 extends over 13 amino acids. The ends were cut back, 4 bases at V and 5 bases at J, with 11 bases in the middle. CDR1 and CDR2 from the germline V gene are MNHEY and SMNVEV (reference sequence).

The V and J genes are TRBV19 and TRBJ2-7; 9 bases agree with TRBD1. The CDR3 runs 15 residues. After removal of 6 bases from V and 0 bases from J, the junction contained 6 bases not matched to a gene. Germline V gene sequence: CDR1 LNHDA, CDR2 SQIVND (reference sequence). The CDR3 coding sequence is TGTGCCAGTAGGAGGACAGGGGTCATCTCCTACGAGCAGTACTTC. Its translation: CASRRTGVISYEQYF. The full variable domain, in which reference TRBV19 and TRBJ2-7 provide the parts outside the CDR3, is DGGITQSPKYLFRKEGQNVTLSCEQNLNHDAMYWYRQDPGQGLRLIYYSQIVNDFQKGDIAEGYSVSREKKESFPLTVTSAQKNPTAFYLCASRRTGVISYEQYFGPGTRLTVT.

The chain joins TRBV11-2 to TRBJ2-1; D gene ambiguous. The CDR3 is 11 amino acids. The V end was cut by 3 bases, the J end by 8 bases, with 5 bases between. In germline, CDR1 is SGHAT, CDR2 FQNNGV. CDR3 coding DNA: TGTGCCAGCAGCTTTGTATATGAGCAGTTCTTC. This gives the protein CASSFVYEQFF. The full variable domain, its missing parts supplied by reference TRBV11-2 and TRBJ2-1, is EAGVAQSPRYKIIEKRQSVAFWCNPISGHATLYWYQQILGQGPKLLIQFQNNGVVDDSQLPKDRFSAERLKGVDSTLKIQPAKLEDSAVYLCASSFVYEQFFGPGTRLTVL.

The V gene is TRBV7-9, the J gene TRBJ2-7; tentative D call: TRBD2 (5 bases). V gave up 2 bases and J gave up 0 bases, with 8 bases separating them. CDR1 is SEHNR, CDR2 FQNEAQ, per germline (reference sequence). This CDR3 has 14 residues. The CDR3 loop is CASSLSGSSYEQYF. For the CDR3, the DNA is TGTGCCAGCAGCTTATCGGGAAGCTCCTACGAGCAGTACTTC.

V and J are TRBV9 and TRBJ2-2; D possibly corresponds to TRBD1 (6 bases). The V end was cut by 2 bases, the J end by 5 bases, with 13 bases between. The CDR3 covers 15 residues. Germline assignment: CDR1 SGDLS and CDR2 YYNGEE. The DNA for the CDR3 is TGTGCCAGCAGCGTCAGGGGCCTAGGGACCGGGGAGCTGTTTTTT. Translating it yields CASSVRGLGTGELFF.

The chain recombines TRBV5-4 with TRBJ2-5; 7 nucleotides match TRBD2. Germline V CDR1 and CDR2: SGHNT, YYREEE (reference sequence). CDR3 size: 16 residues. V shed 0 bases, J shed 3 bases, and the junction held 8 bases outside the gene matches. CDR3 residues: CASSLALAVSKETQYF. DNA for the CDR3: TGTGCCAGCAGCTTGGCCCTAGCGGTCTCGAAAGAGACCCAGTACTTC.

The chain links TRBV29-1 to TRBJ2-2, with 9 bases lining up with TRBD1. The trim removed 3 bases at V and 5 bases at J, leaving 4 bases unmatched. This CDR3 is built from 14 residues. CDR1 and CDR2 (germline): SQVTM, ANQGSEA. The CDR3 nucleotides are TGCAGCGTTGACCCGACAGGGGGGACCGGGGAGCTGTTTTTT. Translation: CSVDPTGGTGELFF.

The rearrangement joins TRBV10-1 to TRBJ2-7; possible D gene TRBD2, 5 bases. The CDR3 length is 19 residues. The germline V gene encodes CDR1 WNHNN and CDR2 SYGVQD (reference sequence). Trimming removed 6 bases at V and 2 bases at J, with 29 bases between. Here the CDR3 DNA reads TGCGCCAGCAGACGAGCCCAAGACATTACCCGGGAAAGTGCCTACGAGCAGTACTTC. As protein: CASRRAQDITRESAYEQYF.

J is TRBJ2-7 and V is TRBV7-9; D is perhaps TRBD2 (5 bases). CDR1 SEHNR and CDR2 FQNEAQ come from the germline V gene (reference sequence). Trimming removed 0 bases from V and 4 bases from J, with 10 bases in between. The CDR3 has 14 residues. The CDR3 DNA sequence: TGTGCCAGCAGCTTAGCGTTAGGAGGTTACGAGCAGTACTTC. Residues: CASSLALGGYEQYF.

V and J are TRBV9 and TRBJ2-1; a weak D match, TRBD2 (6 bases). Looked up from germline, CDR1 is SGDLS and CDR2 is YYNGEE. The CDR3 runs to 15 residues. Between the trimmed V and J ends, which lost 4 bases and 4 bases, there was a span of 15 bases. CDR3 region: CASSIASVPYNEQFF. CDR3 in DNA: TGTGCCAGCAGCATAGCTAGCGTGCCTTACAATGAGCAGTTCTTC.

The chain employs TRBV9 and TRBJ2-3; 12 positions match TRBD2. After removal of 2 bases from V and 6 bases from J, the junction contained 10 bases not matched to a gene. The CDR3 spans 17 residues. CDR1 SGDLS and CDR2 YYNGEE come from the germline V gene. Here the CDR3 DNA reads TGTGCCAGCAGCGTCCCCCTAGCGGGAGGGCCGAAGGATACGCAGTATTTT. Translation: CASSVPLAGGPKDTQYF.

J is TRBJ1-5 and V is TRBV6-2 or TRBV6-3, with a tentative D call TRBD1 (5 bases). Germline-derived CDR1 and CDR2 are MNHEY and SVGEGT. Deletions cut 2 bases from V and 6 bases from J, with 17 bases between. This CDR3 is built from 16 residues. The CDR3 region has the DNA TGTGCCAGCAGTTACAAGGGGCGAAGGGGCAGTCAGCCCCAGCATTTT. This sequence encodes CASSYKGRRGSQPQHF.

The rearrangement joins TRBV7-2 to TRBJ1-2, with 9 bases matching TRBD1. Germline trimming cut 5 bases from V and 6 bases from J; bases unmatched to any gene: 13. CDR3 length equals 16 residues. Germline V gene data show CDR1 as SGHTA and CDR2 as FQGNSA. CDR3 bases: TGTGCCAGCAGCCAAGAAAGACTCGGGACAGGGCATGGCTACACCTTC. Encoded protein: CASSQERLGTGHGYTF.

The chain carries TRBV18 and TRBJ1-5, with D possibly being TRBD1 (5 bases). This CDR3 contains 16 residues. CDR1 is KGHSH, CDR2 LQKENI, per germline. V was pared by 3 bases and J by 5 bases, with 17 bases between. The CDR3 region is CASSPKPSVGHQPQHF. CDR3 in DNA: TGTGCCAGCTCACCCAAGCCGTCAGTGGGGCATCAGCCCCAGCATTTT.

The chain uses TRBV27 and TRBJ2-7; 10 bases line up with TRBD2. This CDR3 region has 15 residues. After removal of 6 bases from V and 2 bases from J, the junction contained 7 bases not matched to a gene. The germline CDR1 and CDR2 sequences are MNHEY and SMNVEV (reference sequence). CDR3 residues: CASSPTSGTPYEQYF. The CDR3 nucleotides are TGTGCCAGCAGCCCTACTAGCGGGACTCCCTACGAGCAGTACTTC.

The chain recombines TRBV7-9 with TRBJ2-7; 7 bases fit TRBD1. With V trimmed by 0 bases and J by 6 bases, 11 bases remained unmatched. CDR3 length: 16 amino acids. CDR1 and CDR2 from the germline V gene are SEHNR and FQNEAQ (reference sequence). Here the CDR3 reads CASSLAHRGLRTEQYF. The CDR3 nucleotides are TGTGCCAGCAGCTTAGCCCACAGGGGATTGAGAACCGAGCAGTACTTC.

This sequence joins TRBV9 and TRBJ2-3; D unclear. The CDR3 runs to 12 residues. Germline CDR1 and CDR2: SGDLS and YYNGEE. V lost 4 bases and J lost 2, with 5 bases in between. CDR3 sequence: CASSTYTDTQYF. The CDR3 region has the DNA TGTGCCAGCAGCACATACACAGATACGCAGTATTTT. The complete variable domain, with remaining parts taken from reference TRBV9 and TRBJ2-3, reads DSGVTQTPKHLITATGQRVTLRCSPRSGDLSVYWYQQSLDQGLQFLIQYYNGEERAKGNILERFSAQQFPDLHSELNLSSLELGDSALYFCASSTYTDTQYFGPGTRLTVL.

The V gene is TRBV10-3, the J gene TRBJ1-4; no firm D call. CDR1 is ENHRY and CDR2 is SYGVKD in the germline V gene. V was shortened by 6 bases and J by 0 bases, with 8 bases between the two germline ends. CDR3 length: 14 amino acids. The CDR3 region is CAISPVATNEKLFF. CDR3 nucleotides: TGTGCCATCAGCCCAGTTGCAACTAATGAAAAACTGTTTTTT.

The V and J genes are TRBV3-1 (or the pseudogene TRBV3-2) and TRBJ2-6, with 10 bases aligning to TRBD1. This CDR3 region has 18 residues. Germline V gene data show CDR1 as LGHDT and CDR2 as YNNKEL (reference sequence). Trimming at V came to 0 bases and at J to 1 base, leaving 3 bases not matched to a gene. The CDR3 protein is CASSQDWDRGSGANVLTF. The CDR3 bases are TGTGCCAGCAGCCAAGACTGGGACAGGGGATCTGGGGCCAACGTCCTGACTTTC.

This chain's CDR3 is CASSLYGTPQETQYF. Written as DNA, the CDR3 is TGCGCCAGCAGCCTATACGGGACTCCTCAAGAGACCCAGTACTTC. The V gene is TRBV5-1, the J gene TRBJ2-5; D may be TRBD2 (6 bases). The germline V and J ends were trimmed by 4 bases and 2 bases, with 15 bases remaining between them. Germline CDR1 and CDR2: SGHRS and YFSETQ. This CDR3 has 15 amino acids.

In DNA, the CDR3 is TGTGCCAGCAGCTTAGGACTGACAGCTAACAATGAGCAGTTCTTC. Protein sequence: CASSLGLTANNEQFF. The chain combines TRBV7-2 with TRBJ2-1, with D possibly being TRBD1 (5 bases). The CDR3 contains 15 residues. Germline V lookup: CDR1 SGHTA, CDR2 FQGNSA. V was pared by 1 base and J by 5 bases, with 12 bases between. The full variable domain, its missing parts supplied by reference TRBV7-2 and TRBJ2-1, is GAGVSQSPSNKVTEKGKDVELRCDPISGHTALYWYRQSLGQGLEFLIYFQGNSAPDKSGLPSDRFSAERTGGSVSTLTIQRTQQEDSAVYLCASSLGLTANNEQFFGPGTRLTVL.

The chain is built from TRBV7-9 and TRBJ1-2; TRBD1 might be the D (6 bases). V lost 5 bases and J 10 bases, leaving 17 bases between the germline ends. Looked up from germline, CDR1 is SEHNR and CDR2 is FQNEAQ (reference sequence). The CDR3 contains 13 residues. The CDR3 bases are TGTGCCAGCAGCCCGCGACAGGCGCGGGACTACACCTTC. Translated: CASSPRQARDYTF.